This T cell receptor beta chain was profiled in a study of control samples from healthy donors and cancer patients. CDR1 and CDR2 (germline): MNHEY, SMNVEV (reference sequence). CDR3 length: 14 amino acids. V gave up 5 bases and J gave up 5 bases, with 13 bases separating them. Measured with immunoSEQ multiplex PCR; TCRdb has only the in-frame clones, and not every one. Among 100,000 to 150,000 clones listed, about nine tenths were seen once. This chain joins TRBV27 and TRBJ2-1; no reliable D call. The sequence was obtained from a man aged 50 to 59 with head and neck cancer. Sequencing used PBMCs. The CDR3 protein is CASSPVTGNNEQFF. CDR3 sequence (DNA): TGTGCCAGCAGTCCAGTCACGGGCAACAATGAGCAGTTCTTC.